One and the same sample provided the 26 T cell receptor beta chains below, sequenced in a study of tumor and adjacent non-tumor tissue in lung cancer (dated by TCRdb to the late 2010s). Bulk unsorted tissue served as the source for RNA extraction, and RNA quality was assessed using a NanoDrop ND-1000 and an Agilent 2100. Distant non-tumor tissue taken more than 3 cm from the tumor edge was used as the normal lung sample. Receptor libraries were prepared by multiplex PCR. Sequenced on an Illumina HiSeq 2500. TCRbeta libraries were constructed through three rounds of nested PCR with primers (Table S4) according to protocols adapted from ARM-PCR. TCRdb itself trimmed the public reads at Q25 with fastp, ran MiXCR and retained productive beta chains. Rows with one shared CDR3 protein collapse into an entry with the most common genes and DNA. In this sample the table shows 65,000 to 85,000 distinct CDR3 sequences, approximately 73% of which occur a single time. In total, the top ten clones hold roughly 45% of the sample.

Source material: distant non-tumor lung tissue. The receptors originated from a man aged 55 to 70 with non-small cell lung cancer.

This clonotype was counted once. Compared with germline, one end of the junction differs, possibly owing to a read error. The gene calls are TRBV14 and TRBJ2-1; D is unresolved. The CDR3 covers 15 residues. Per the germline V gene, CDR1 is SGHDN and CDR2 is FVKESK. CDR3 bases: TGTCCCAGCAGCCAATTCAAGACTTCTCTCAATGGGCAGTTCTTC. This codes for CPSSQFKTSLNGQFF.

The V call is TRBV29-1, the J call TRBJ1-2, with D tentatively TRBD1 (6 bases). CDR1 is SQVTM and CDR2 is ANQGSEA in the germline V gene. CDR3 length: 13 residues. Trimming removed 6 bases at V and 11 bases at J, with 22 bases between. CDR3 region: CSVSAQQGRGYTF. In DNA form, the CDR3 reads TGCAGCGTCTCAGCTCAACAGGGTCGCGGTTACACCTTC.

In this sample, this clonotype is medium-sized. The CDR3 region has the DNA TGTGCCAGCAGTGAAACCCTGGACTTCTACGAGCAGTACTTC. It encodes CASSETLDFYEQYF. The V and J genes are TRBV6-1 and TRBJ2-7; D perhaps matches TRBD2 (5 bases). This CDR3 comprises 14 residues. The germline V gene has CDR1 MNHNS and CDR2 SASEGT. The ends were cut back, 2 bases at V and 3 bases at J, with 11 bases in the middle.

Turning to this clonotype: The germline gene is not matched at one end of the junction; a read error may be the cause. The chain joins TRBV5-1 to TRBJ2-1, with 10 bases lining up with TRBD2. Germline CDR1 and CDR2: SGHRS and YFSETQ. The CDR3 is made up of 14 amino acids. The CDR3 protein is CASSQKAGGNEQFF. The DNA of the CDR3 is TGCGCAAGCAGCCAGAAAGCGGGAGGGAATGAGCAGTTCTTC.

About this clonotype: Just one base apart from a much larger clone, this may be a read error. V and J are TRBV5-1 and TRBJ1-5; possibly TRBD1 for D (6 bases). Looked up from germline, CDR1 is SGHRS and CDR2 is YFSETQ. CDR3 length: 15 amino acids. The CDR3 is CPSSLEGGPNQPQHF. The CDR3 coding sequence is TGCCCCAGCAGCTTGGAAGGGGGGCCGAATCAGCCCCAGCATTTT.

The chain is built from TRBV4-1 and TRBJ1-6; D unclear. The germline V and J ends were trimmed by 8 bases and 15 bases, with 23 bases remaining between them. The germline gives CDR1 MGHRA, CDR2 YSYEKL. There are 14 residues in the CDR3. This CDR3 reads CASSTRTVNTHLHF. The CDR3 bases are TGCGCCAGCTCGACCCGGACGGTGAATACACACCTCCACTTT.

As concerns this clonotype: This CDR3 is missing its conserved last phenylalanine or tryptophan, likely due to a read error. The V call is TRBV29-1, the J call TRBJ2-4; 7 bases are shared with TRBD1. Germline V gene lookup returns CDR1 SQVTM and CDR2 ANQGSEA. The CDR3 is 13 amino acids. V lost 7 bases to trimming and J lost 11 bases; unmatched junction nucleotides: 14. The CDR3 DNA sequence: TGCAGCGACCTTACAGGGGAGATGAACGTTCAGTACTCC. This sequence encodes CSDLTGEMNVQYS.

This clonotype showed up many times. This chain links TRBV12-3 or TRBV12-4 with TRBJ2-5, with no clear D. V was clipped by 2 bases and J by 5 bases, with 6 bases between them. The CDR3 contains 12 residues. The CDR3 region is CASSLTPETQYF. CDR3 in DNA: TGTGCCAGCAGTTTAACCCCGGAGACCCAGTACTTC.

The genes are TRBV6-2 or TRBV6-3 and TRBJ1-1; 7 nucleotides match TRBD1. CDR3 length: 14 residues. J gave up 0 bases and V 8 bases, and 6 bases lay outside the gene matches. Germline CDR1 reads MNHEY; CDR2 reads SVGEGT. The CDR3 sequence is CASESTGMNTEAFF. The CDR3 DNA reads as TGTGCCAGCGAATCGACAGGGATGAACACTGAAGCTTTCTTT.

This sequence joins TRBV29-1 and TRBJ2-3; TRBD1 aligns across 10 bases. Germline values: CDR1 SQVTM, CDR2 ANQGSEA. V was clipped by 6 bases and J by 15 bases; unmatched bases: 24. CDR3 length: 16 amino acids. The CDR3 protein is CSVGATGTGVADTQYF. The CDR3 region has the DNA TGCAGCGTCGGTGCAACCGGGACAGGGGTCGCAGATACACAATATTTT.

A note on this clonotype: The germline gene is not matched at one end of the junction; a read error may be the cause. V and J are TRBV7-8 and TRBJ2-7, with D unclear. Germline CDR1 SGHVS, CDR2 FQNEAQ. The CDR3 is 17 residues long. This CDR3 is CVSSLLELAVSSYEQYF. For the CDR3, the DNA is TGTGTCAGCAGCTTATTAGAGTTGGCAGTAAGCTCCTACGAACAGTACTTC.

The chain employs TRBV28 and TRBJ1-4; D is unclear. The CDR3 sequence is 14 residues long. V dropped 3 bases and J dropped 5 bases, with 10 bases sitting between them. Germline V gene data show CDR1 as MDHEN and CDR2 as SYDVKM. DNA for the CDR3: TGTGCCAGCAGTTTCAGAGATACCAATGAAAAACTGTTTTTT. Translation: CASSFRDTNEKLFF.

CDR3 amino acids: CSVSHEPNTEAFF. CDR3 nucleotide sequence: TGCAGCGTCTCCCACGAACCCAACACTGAAGCTTTCTTT. The V call is TRBV29-1, the J call TRBJ1-1; D gene unclear. Germline V gene sequence: CDR1 SQVTM, CDR2 ANQGSEA. Trimming left V 6 bases short and J 2 bases short, with 13 bases between. The CDR3 is 13 amino acids.

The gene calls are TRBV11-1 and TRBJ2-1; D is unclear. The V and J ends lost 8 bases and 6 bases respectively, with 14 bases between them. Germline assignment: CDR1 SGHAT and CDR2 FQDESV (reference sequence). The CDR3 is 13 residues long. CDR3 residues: CASGQCYGNEQFF. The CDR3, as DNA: TGTGCCAGCGGCCAATGTTACGGCAATGAGCAGTTCTTC.

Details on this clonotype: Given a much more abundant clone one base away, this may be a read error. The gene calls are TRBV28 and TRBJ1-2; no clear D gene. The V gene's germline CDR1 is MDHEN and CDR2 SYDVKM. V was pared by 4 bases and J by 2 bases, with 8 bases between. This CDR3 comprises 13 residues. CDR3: CASSSIENYGYTF. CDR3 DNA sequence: TGTGCCAGCAGTTCGATAGAAAACTATGGCTACACCTTC.

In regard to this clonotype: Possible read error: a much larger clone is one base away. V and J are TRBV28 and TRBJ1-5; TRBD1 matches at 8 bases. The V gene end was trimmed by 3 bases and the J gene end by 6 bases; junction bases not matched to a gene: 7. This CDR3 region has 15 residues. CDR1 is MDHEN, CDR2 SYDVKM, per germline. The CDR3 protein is CASSFPRGRPQPQHF. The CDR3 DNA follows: TGTGCCAGCAGTTTTCCCAGGGGGCGACCTCAGCCCCAGCATTTT.

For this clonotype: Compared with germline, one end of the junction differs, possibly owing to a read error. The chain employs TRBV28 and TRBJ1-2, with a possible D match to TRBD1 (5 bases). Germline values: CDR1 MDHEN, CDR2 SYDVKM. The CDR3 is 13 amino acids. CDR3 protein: CAGSFSRTIGYTF. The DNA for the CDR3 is TGCGCCGGCAGTTTCTCCAGGACAATCGGCTACACCTTC.

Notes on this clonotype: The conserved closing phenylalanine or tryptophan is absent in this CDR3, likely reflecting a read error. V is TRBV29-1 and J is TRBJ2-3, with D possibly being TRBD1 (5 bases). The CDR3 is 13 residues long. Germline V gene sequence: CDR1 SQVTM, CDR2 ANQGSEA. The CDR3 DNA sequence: TGCAACGTTATAGAAGGGGCCACAGATACGCAGTATTCT. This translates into CNVIEGATDTQYS.

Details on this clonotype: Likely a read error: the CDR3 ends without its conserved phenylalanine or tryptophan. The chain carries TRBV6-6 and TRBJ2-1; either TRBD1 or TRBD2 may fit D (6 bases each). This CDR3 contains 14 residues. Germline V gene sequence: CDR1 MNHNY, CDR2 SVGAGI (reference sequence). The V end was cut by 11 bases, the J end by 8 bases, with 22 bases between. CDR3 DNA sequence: TGTGCCGCAAGAGGGGGGCTCGATGGGGATGAGCAGTTCTTA. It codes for CAARGGLDGDEQFL.

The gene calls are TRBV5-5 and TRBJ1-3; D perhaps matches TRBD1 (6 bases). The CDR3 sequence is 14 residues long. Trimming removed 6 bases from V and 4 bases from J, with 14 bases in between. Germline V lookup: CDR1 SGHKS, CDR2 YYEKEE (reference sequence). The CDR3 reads CASIRGNNGNTIYF. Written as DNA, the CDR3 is TGTGCCAGCATCAGGGGAAACAACGGAAACACCATATATTTT.

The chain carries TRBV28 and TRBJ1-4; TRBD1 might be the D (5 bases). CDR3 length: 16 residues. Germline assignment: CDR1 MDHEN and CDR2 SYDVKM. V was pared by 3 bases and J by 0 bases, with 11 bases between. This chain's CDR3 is CASSLGPRATNEKLFF. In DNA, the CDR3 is TGTGCCAGCAGTTTGGGGCCAAGGGCAACTAATGAAAAACTGTTTTTT.

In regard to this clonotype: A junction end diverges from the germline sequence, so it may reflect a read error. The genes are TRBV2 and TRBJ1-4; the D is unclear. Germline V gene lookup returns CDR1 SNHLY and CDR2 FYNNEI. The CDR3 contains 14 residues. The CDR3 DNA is TGTACCAGCGTCCCGGACTGGGCTGGCGAAAAACTGTTTTTT. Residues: CTSVPDWAGEKLFF.

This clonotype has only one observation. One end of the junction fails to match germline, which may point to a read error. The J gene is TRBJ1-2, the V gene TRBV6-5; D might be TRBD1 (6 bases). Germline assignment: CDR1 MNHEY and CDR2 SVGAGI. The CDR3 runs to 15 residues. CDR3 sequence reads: CVSSRQDGNNYGYNF. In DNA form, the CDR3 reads TGTGTCAGCAGTCGACAGGATGGGAATAACTATGGCTACAACTTC.

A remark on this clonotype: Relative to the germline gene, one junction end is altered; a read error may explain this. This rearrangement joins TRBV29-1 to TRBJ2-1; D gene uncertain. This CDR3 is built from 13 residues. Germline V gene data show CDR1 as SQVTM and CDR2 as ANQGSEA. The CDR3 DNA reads TGCAGCAGAGCCGAGTTGTCCTACAATGAGCACTTCTTC. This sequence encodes CSRAELSYNEHFF.

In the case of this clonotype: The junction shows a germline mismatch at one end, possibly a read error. DNA for the CDR3: TGTACCAGCAGTCCTAGTGGTGCCTACAATGAGCACTTCTTC. Translated, it gives CTSSPSGAYNEHFF. The chain carries TRBV28 and TRBJ2-1; D not certain. This CDR3 region has 14 residues. In germline, CDR1 is MDHEN, CDR2 SYDVKM.

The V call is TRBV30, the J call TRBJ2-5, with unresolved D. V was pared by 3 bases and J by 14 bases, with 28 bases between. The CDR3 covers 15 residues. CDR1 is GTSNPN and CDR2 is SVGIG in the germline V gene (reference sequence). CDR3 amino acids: CAWRDRLVIQETHYF. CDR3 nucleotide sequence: TGTGCCTGGAGGGACCGGTTGGTAATACAAGAGACTCACTACTTC.